These 13 T cell receptor beta chains were sequenced from one sample in a study of T-cell memory formation after mild COVID-19. One entry per CDR3 protein, called by TCRdb with MiXCR from the 5' RACE reads. The table records 350,000 to 500,000 distinct CDR3 sequences, roughly 17% of them present only once. The sample was PBMCs or a T cell subset sorted from them (not recorded which). The receptor source for this set is a young man who had mild COVID-19 (a few samples of this study predate the infection). Cell type and time point are not known.

The chain has TRBV7-3 and TRBJ1-1; D unclear. Trimming took 7 bases from V and 0 from J, leaving 9 bases between them. Germline CDR1 and CDR2: SGHTA and FQGTGA. This CDR3 spans 13 amino acids. The DNA for the CDR3 is TGTGCCAGCAAAAGCAGGATGAACACTGAAGCTTTCTTT. This codes for CASKSRMNTEAFF.

The table lists this clonotype with a few counts. This chain links TRBV7-2 with TRBJ2-3; 12 positions agree with TRBD2. CDR3 size: 17 residues. The trim removed 3 bases at V and 5 bases at J, leaving 9 bases unmatched. Germline loops: CDR1 SGHTA, CDR2 FQGNSA. The CDR3: CASSFSTSGGLIDTQYF. CDR3 DNA: TGTGCCAGCAGCTTCTCGACTAGCGGGGGTTTGATAGATACGCAGTATTTT.

The chain carries TRBV5-1 and TRBJ1-1, with no clear D. Trimming left V 4 bases short and J 0 bases short, with 13 bases between. The CDR3 has 15 residues. Germline V gene sequence: CDR1 SGHRS, CDR2 YFSETQ. The CDR3 bases are TGCGCCAGCAGCGACCCAGGTCCCCTGAACACTGAAGCTTTCTTT. It specifies CASSDPGPLNTEAFF.

This clonotype was counted between two and nine times. The chain joins TRBV9 to TRBJ2-1; D unresolved. Germline CDR1 and CDR2: SGDLS and YYNGEE. The ends were cut back, 0 bases at V and 4 bases at J, with 11 bases in the middle. CDR3 length: 15 residues. The CDR3 nucleotides are TGTGCCAGCAGCGTAGGGTTAGTTTCGTACAATGAGCAGTTCTTC. Amino acid sequence: CASSVGLVSYNEQFF.

The chain is built from TRBV27 and TRBJ2-3; TRBD2 agrees at 8 bases. Germline V gene data show CDR1 as MNHEY and CDR2 as SMNVEV (reference sequence). V was clipped by 8 bases and J by 0 bases; unmatched bases: 7. The CDR3 loop spans 15 amino acids. The CDR3 DNA is TGTGCCAGCCTACCCGGGGGGGATAGCACAGATACGCAGTATTTT. Protein product: CASLPGGDSTDTQYF.

This clonotype came up once. The rearrangement joins TRBV4-1 to TRBJ1-1, with 12 bases aligning to TRBD1. From germline, CDR1 is MGHRA and CDR2 YSYEKL. The V and J ends lost 1 base and 0 bases, in that order; junction bases with no gene match: 6. The CDR3 runs 18 residues. The CDR3 sequence: CASSQVRDRGRMNTEAFF. The CDR3 bases are TGCGCCAGCAGCCAAGTCCGGGACAGGGGGCGAATGAACACTGAAGCTTTCTTT.

The CDR3: CSADRRGVDTQYF. For the CDR3, the DNA is TGCAGCGCGGACAGGCGGGGGGTTGATACGCAGTATTTT. The rearrangement uses TRBV29-1 and TRBJ2-3; possibly TRBD2 for D (8 bases). From germline, CDR1 is SQVTM and CDR2 ANQGSEA. V was clipped by 7 bases and J by 6 bases, with 17 bases between them. The CDR3 is made up of 13 amino acids.

This clonotype was recorded a few times. The chain combines TRBV4-3 with TRBJ1-1; D remains ambiguous. Trimming pared 5 bases from V and 4 bases from J, leaving 11 bases between. The CDR3 sequence is 13 residues long. Germline V gene data show CDR1 as LGHNA and CDR2 as YSLEER. Here the CDR3 DNA reads TGCGCCAGCAGCTCCCGGTTGGGCACTGAAGCTTTCTTT. Its protein is CASSSRLGTEAFF.

This clonotype has a handful of counts. J is TRBJ1-3 and V is TRBV7-2; weak D call: TRBD1 (5 bases). V lost 5 bases, J lost 1 base, and 12 bases lay in between. Germline V lookup: CDR1 SGHTA, CDR2 FQGNSA. CDR3 length: 15 amino acids. In nucleotides, the CDR3 is TGTGCCAGCAGCAAAGCACAGGCATCTGGAAACACCATATATTTT. Protein sequence: CASSKAQASGNTIYF.

This clonotype has a count of ten or more. One end of the junction is discordant with germline, which a read error may explain. The chain has TRBV5-1 and TRBJ2-2, with D maybe TRBD2 (5 bases). Germline V gene data show CDR1 as SGHRS and CDR2 as YFSETQ. The CDR3 extends over 14 amino acids. CDR3 sequence (DNA): TGCGCCAGCAGTTTGGGAGAACGTACCGGGGAGCTGTTTTTT. This codes for CASSLGERTGELFF.

This chain uses TRBV4-2 with TRBJ2-2, with D tentatively TRBD2 (6 bases). V shed 0 bases and J shed 1 base, with 9 bases lying between them. CDR1 and CDR2 from the germline V gene are LGHNA and YNFKEQ. This CDR3 region has 16 residues. The CDR3 loop is CASSQDPAGNTGELFF. For the CDR3, the DNA is TGTGCCAGCAGCCAAGATCCAGCGGGGAACACCGGGGAGCTGTTTTTT.

This clonotype has more than one count but fewer than ten. The chain links TRBV7-9 to TRBJ2-7, with a tentative D call TRBD2 (6 bases). This CDR3 contains 13 residues. CDR1 is SEHNR, CDR2 FQNEAQ, per germline (reference sequence). V lost 5 bases to trimming and J lost 7 bases, with 15 bases between them. CDR3 loop: CASSHRDSLEQYF. Written as DNA, the CDR3 is TGTGCCAGCAGCCACCGGGACTCTCTGGAGCAGTACTTC.

This chain connects TRBV28 to TRBJ2-5, with 9 bases lining up with TRBD2. Per germline, CDR1 MDHEN and CDR2 SYDVKM. CDR3 length: 15 residues. The V and J ends lost 3 bases and 5 bases, in that order; junction bases with no gene match: 7. The CDR3 DNA reads TGTGCCAGCAGTTTCGTGGTAGCGGGGGATGAGACCCAGTACTTC. Its translation: CASSFVVAGDETQYF.